These 30 T cell receptor beta chains originate from one sample sequenced in a study of blood T cells in healthy people across ages. For the second PCR, which ran for about 7 to 11 cycles, a sample-barcoded 5' primer and a J-beta primer mix were used. TCRdb fed the 5' RACE reads into MiXCR, producing one record per CDR3 protein. The data show about 2 million distinct CDR3 sequences, just under 50% seen once. Input material: blood. The receptors originated from a woman aged 40 to 49 in good health.

The chain combines TRBV5-1 with TRBJ2-6; unclear D gene. The V and J ends lost 4 bases and 3 bases respectively, with 11 bases between them. The CDR3 consists of 15 residues. Germline V gives CDR1 SGHRS, CDR2 YFSETQ. The CDR3, as DNA: TGCGCCAGCAGCAAAACAGTAAATGGGGCCAACGTCCTGACTTTC. This translates into CASSKTVNGANVLTF.

V gene TRBV14 combines with J gene TRBJ2-5, with D perhaps TRBD2 (6 bases). This CDR3 contains 15 residues. Looked up from germline, CDR1 is SGHDN and CDR2 is FVKESK. Trimming removed 1 base from V and 5 bases from J, with 14 bases in between. The CDR3 loop reads CASSQGDSRWETQYF. CDR3 nucleotides: TGTGCCAGCAGCCAAGGGGACTCTCGTTGGGAGACCCAGTACTTC.

This clonotype has a single count. The chain uses TRBV7-6 and TRBJ1-4; 7 bases align to TRBD1. Germline V gene lookup returns CDR1 SGHVS and CDR2 FNYEAQ. V lost 5 bases, J lost 6 bases, and 9 bases stayed unmatched. There are 15 residues in the CDR3. CDR3 protein: CASSTTGVVYEKLFF. CDR3 DNA: TGTGCCAGCAGCACTACAGGGGTAGTCTATGAAAAACTGTTTTTT.

The chain carries TRBV6-2 or TRBV6-3 and TRBJ2-1; TRBD1 matches at 9 bases. V dropped 5 bases and J dropped 7; count of bases not matched to a gene: 15. Germline-derived CDR1 and CDR2 are MNHEY and SVGEGT. The CDR3 sequence is 17 residues long. CDR3 nucleotide sequence: TGTGCCAGCAGTGGAACCGGGACAGGGACGGATGTTAATGAGCAGTTCTTC. This translates into CASSGTGTGTDVNEQFF.

Only a few counts were recorded for this clonotype. The V and J genes are TRBV20-1 and TRBJ2-5; D possibly matches TRBD1 or TRBD2 (5 bases each). With 6 bases removed from V and 4 bases from J, the gap between germline ends came to 18 bases. The V gene's germline CDR1 is DFQATT and CDR2 SNEGSKA (reference sequence). The CDR3 sequence is 14 residues long. This CDR3 reads CSADSGGRRETQYF. For the CDR3, the DNA is TGCAGTGCCGATAGTGGGGGTCGGCGAGAGACCCAGTACTTC.

The V gene is TRBV7-2, the J gene TRBJ1-5; D unclear. CDR1 is SGHTA, CDR2 FQGNSA, per germline. The CDR3 has 16 amino acids. V shed 1 base and J shed 1 base, with 11 bases lying between them. CDR3 in amino acids: CASSLGRRGSNQPQHF. The DNA for the CDR3 is TGTGCCAGCAGCTTAGGACGGCGGGGAAGCAATCAGCCCCAGCATTTT.

The chain joins TRBV19 to TRBJ2-3, with D perhaps matching TRBD1 (6 bases). V was shortened by 2 bases and J by 4 bases, with 13 bases between the two germline ends. Germline assignment: CDR1 LNHDA and CDR2 SQIVND (reference sequence). The CDR3 is 15 residues long. CDR3: CASSINGQGSDTQYF. The CDR3 nucleotides read TGTGCCAGTAGTATAAATGGGCAGGGGTCAGATACGCAGTATTTT.

Many counts were recorded for this clonotype. The CDR3 protein is CASSLSGTGQETQYF. The CDR3 DNA reads as TGCGCCAGCAGCCTCTCCGGGACAGGTCAAGAGACCCAGTACTTC. The V call is TRBV5-1, the J call TRBJ2-5, with TRBD1 matching 8 bases. Germline V CDR1 and CDR2: SGHRS, YFSETQ. Germline trimming cut 4 bases from V and 2 bases from J; bases unmatched to any gene: 7. There are 15 residues in the CDR3. Full variable domain (outside the CDR3, taken from reference TRBV5-1 and TRBJ2-5): KAGVTQTPRYLIKTRGQQVTLSCSPISGHRSVSWYQQTPGQGLQFLFEYFSETQRNKGNFPGRFSGRQFSNSRSEMNVSTLELGDSALYLCASSLSGTGQETQYFGPGTRLLVL.

This chain uses TRBV20-1 with TRBJ1-2; D perhaps matches TRBD1 (5 bases). The CDR3 has 14 residues. CDR1 and CDR2 from the germline V gene are DFQATT and SNEGSKA (reference sequence). Trimming left V 6 bases short and J 7 bases short, with 21 bases between. CDR3 nucleotide sequence: TGCAGTGCCCACGAGCCGTCAGGGTTGGGTGGCTACACCTTC. Its protein product is CSAHEPSGLGGYTF.

The chain uses TRBV4-3 and TRBJ2-3; 12 bases are a match to TRBD2. CDR1 LGHNA and CDR2 YSLEER come from the germline V gene. The CDR3 contains 18 residues. The J segment lost 7 bases and the V segment lost 1 base, leaving 12 bases of the junction unmatched. Here the CDR3 reads CASSQGSSGGASSNTQYF. Written as DNA, the CDR3 is TGCGCCAGCAGCCAAGGGTCTAGCGGGGGGGCCAGTTCAAATACGCAGTATTTT.

This clonotype was counted between two and nine times. The V call is TRBV7-9, the J call TRBJ2-6, with 8 bases fitting TRBD1. V shed 3 bases, J shed 4 bases, and the junction held 17 bases outside the gene matches. CDR1 is SEHNR and CDR2 is FQNEAQ in the germline V gene (reference sequence). The CDR3 length is 20 residues. As DNA, the CDR3 is TGTGCCAGCAGCTTTACGCCCGGTCAAGGACAGGGTACGGGGGCCAACGTCCTGACTTTC. As protein: CASSFTPGQGQGTGANVLTF. Supplemented by reference TRBV7-9 and TRBJ2-6, the full variable domain reads DTGVSQNPRHKITKRGQNVTFRCDPISEHNRLYWYRQTLGQGPEFLTYFQNEAQLEKSRLLSDRFSAERPKGSFSTLEIQRTEQGDSAMYLCASSFTPGQGQGTGANVLTFGAGSRLTVL.

This clonotype was recorded only once. V and J are TRBV20-1 and TRBJ1-5; 9 positions agree with TRBD1. The CDR3 spans 18 residues. J was trimmed by 2 bases and V by 3 bases; bases with no gene match: 14. The germline V gene encodes CDR1 DFQATT and CDR2 SNEGSKA (reference sequence). The CDR3 DNA sequence: TGCAGTGCTAGTTCCGGACACGACAGGGGGTTTGGCAATCAGCCCCAGCATTTT. It yields the protein CSASSGHDRGFGNQPQHF.

The table lists this clonotype with a few counts. The chain employs TRBV29-1 and TRBJ2-1; tentatively, D is TRBD2 (5 bases). Trimming pared 4 bases from V and 3 bases from J, leaving 19 bases between. Germline V CDR1 and CDR2: SQVTM, ANQGSEA. The length of the CDR3 is 16 residues. The CDR3 DNA sequence: TGCAGCGTTGTAGTGAGGGTCCGCCCCCGCTACAATGAGCAGTTCTTC. Translated: CSVVVRVRPRYNEQFF.

This chain links TRBV13 with TRBJ2-1; D is unclear. Trimming pared 9 bases from V and 6 bases from J, leaving 15 bases between. This CDR3 is 13 amino acids long. Germline loops: CDR1 PRHDT, CDR2 FYEKMQ (reference sequence). This CDR3 reads CASYYFGSNEQFF. DNA for the CDR3: TGTGCCAGTTATTATTTTGGCAGCAATGAGCAGTTCTTC. Full variable domain (missing parts from reference TRBV13 and TRBJ2-1): AAGVIQSPRHLIKEKRETATLKCYPIPRHDTVYWYQQGPGQDPQFLISFYEKMQSDKGSIPDRFSAQQFSDYHSELNMSSLELGDSALYFCASYYFGSNEQFFGPGTRLTVL.

This sequence joins TRBV25-1 and TRBJ2-5; weak D call: TRBD2 (6 bases). The CDR3 spans 14 residues. Germline V gene sequence: CDR1 MGHDK, CDR2 SYGVNS. Trimming stripped 2 bases from V and 2 bases from J, with 9 bases between. The CDR3 here is CASSELGGQETQYF. CDR3 sequence (DNA): TGTGCCAGCAGTGAACTTGGAGGGCAAGAGACCCAGTACTTC.

The J gene is TRBJ2-1, the V gene TRBV12-3 or TRBV12-4; 7 bases fit TRBD1. The trim removed 6 bases at V and 9 bases at J, leaving 5 bases unmatched. The CDR3 totals 12 residues. The CDR3 bases are TGTGCCAGCAGCCGACAGGGCGGTGAGCAGTTCTTC. Protein sequence: CASSRQGGEQFF.

This clonotype was seen a few times. J is TRBJ2-1 and V is TRBV6-2 or TRBV6-3; TRBD2 aligns across 7 bases. J lost 0 bases, V lost 4 bases, and 3 bases had no gene match. This CDR3 is built from 15 residues. CDR1 MNHEY and CDR2 SVGEGT come from the germline V gene. The DNA for the CDR3 is TGTGCCAGCAGTTGGCGGGGGAGCTCCTACAATGAGCAGTTCTTC. Protein product: CASSWRGSSYNEQFF.

In DNA form, the CDR3 reads TGCAGCGTTGAAACGTTATTAGGCAGCAGGTCACGAGAGACCCAGTACTTC. It is translated as CSVETLLGSRSRETQYF. The chain links TRBV29-1 to TRBJ2-5; D uncertain. CDR1 SQVTM and CDR2 ANQGSEA come from the germline V gene. Trimming cost V 2 bases and J 4 bases, with 23 bases left between them. The CDR3 is 17 residues long. The full variable domain, with the rest looked up from reference TRBV29-1 and TRBJ2-5, is SAVISQKPSRDICQRGTSLTIQCQVDSQVTMMFWYRQQPGQSLTLIATANQGSEATYESGFVIDKFPISRPNLTFSTLTVSNMSPEDSSIYLCSVETLLGSRSRETQYFGPGTRLLVL.

The chain uses TRBV27 and TRBJ1-4; TRBD1 aligns across 8 bases. J lost 2 bases, V lost 3 bases, and 11 bases had no gene match. Germline assignment: CDR1 MNHEY and CDR2 SMNVEV (reference sequence). The CDR3 runs 18 residues. The CDR3 coding sequence is TGTGCCAGCAGTTTTCGCCCCGGGACAGGCGCGACTAATGAAAAACTGTTTTTT. Translating gives CASSFRPGTGATNEKLFF.

This chain links TRBV3-1 with TRBJ2-1, with D tentatively TRBD1 (5 bases). The CDR3 is 13 amino acids. Per germline, CDR1 LGHDT and CDR2 YNNKEL (reference sequence). Between the trimmed V and J ends, which lost 1 base and 10 bases, there was a span of 11 bases. The CDR3 DNA reads as TGTGCCAGCAGCCAAGGCCTTAGGGGAGAGCAGTTCTTC. This encodes CASSQGLRGEQFF.

The chain is built from TRBV29-1 and TRBJ2-3, with D possibly being TRBD2 (6 bases). CDR1 and CDR2 (germline): SQVTM, ANQGSEA. Trimming took 4 bases from V and 2 from J, leaving 10 bases between them. The CDR3 contains 13 residues. The CDR3 DNA follows: TGCAGCGTTGGCGGGGAACTCACAGATACGCAGTATTTT. It yields the protein CSVGGELTDTQYF.

This clonotype has a handful of counts. The CDR3 DNA is TGTGCCAGCAGTTACTCCTCGACATCCGACGTGGGGTATAGCAATCAGCCCCAGCATTTT. Translated, it gives CASSYSSTSDVGYSNQPQHF. The V and J genes are TRBV6-2 or TRBV6-3 and TRBJ1-5; D call uncertain. This CDR3 is built from 20 residues. The germline V gene has CDR1 MNHEY and CDR2 SVGEGT. The V end lost 0 bases, the J end lost 0 bases, and 21 bases lay between the germline ends.

This chain links TRBV7-9 with TRBJ2-7, with a tentative D call TRBD2 (5 bases). The V end lost 4 bases, the J end lost 6 bases, and 16 bases lay between the germline ends. The CDR3 extends over 14 amino acids. From germline, CDR1 is SEHNR and CDR2 FQNEAQ (reference sequence). CDR3 sequence reads: CASSSILGLREQYF. The DNA for the CDR3 is TGTGCCAGCAGCTCTATATTAGGACTGCGCGAGCAGTACTTC.

V and J are TRBV29-1 and TRBJ2-3, with TRBD1 matching 8 bases. The length of the CDR3 is 14 residues. Germline V CDR1 and CDR2: SQVTM, ANQGSEA. The ends lost 1 base at V and 3 bases at J; junction bases unmatched: 3. The CDR3: CSVEGGQGTDTQYF. CDR3 in DNA: TGCAGCGTTGAAGGCGGACAGGGAACAGATACGCAGTATTTT.

This chain uses TRBV6-5 with TRBJ2-3, with D unclear. The germline V gene has CDR1 MNHEY and CDR2 SVGAGI. CDR3 size: 14 residues. Trimming pared 4 bases from V and 2 bases from J, leaving 10 bases between. The CDR3 spells CASSSGWHTDTQYF. As DNA, the CDR3 is TGTGCCAGCAGTTCCGGTTGGCACACAGATACGCAGTATTTT.

A single count supports this clonotype. The chain carries TRBV7-8 and TRBJ2-1, with D possibly TRBD2 on 6 matching bases. V was trimmed by 1 base and J by 0 bases, leaving 13 bases between them. Germline lookup yields CDR1 SGHVS and CDR2 FQNEAQ. CDR3 length: 17 amino acids. CDR3 nucleotides: TGTGCCAGCAGCTTAGACTCCGGGGGATTCTCCTACAATGAGCAGTTCTTC. This sequence encodes CASSLDSGGFSYNEQFF.

The gene calls are TRBV20-1 and TRBJ1-1; a possible D gene is TRBD1 (6 bases). V lost 5 bases, J lost 5 bases, and 12 bases lay in between. This CDR3 region has 12 residues. Germline V gene data show CDR1 as DFQATT and CDR2 as SNEGSKA (reference sequence). The CDR3 is CSAPGARTEAFF. For the CDR3, the DNA is TGCAGTGCTCCGGGGGCGAGGACTGAAGCTTTCTTT.

The chain has TRBV15 and TRBJ2-7, with 10 bases lining up with TRBD2. Trimming at V came to 0 bases and at J to 2 bases, leaving 4 bases not matched to a gene. CDR3 length: 16 residues. From germline, CDR1 is LNHNV and CDR2 YYDKDF (reference sequence). In DNA form, the CDR3 reads TGTGCCACCAGCAGAGATTTCCTAGCGGGGGCCTACGAGCAGTACTTC. Translation gives CATSRDFLAGAYEQYF.

The chain employs TRBV2 and TRBJ2-3; D may be TRBD1 (6 bases). With 5 bases removed from V and 2 bases from J, the gap between germline ends came to 14 bases. There are 15 residues in the CDR3. Germline V gene sequence: CDR1 SNHLY, CDR2 FYNNEI. DNA of the CDR3: TGTGCCAGCAGTATGGTGGGGGCCTCCACAGATACGCAGTATTTT. This translates into CASSMVGASTDTQYF.

CDR3 protein: CASSSGVVTGELFF. Written as DNA, the CDR3 is TGCGCCAGCAGCAGTGGCGTGGTCACCGGGGAGCTGTTTTTT. The chain combines TRBV5-1 with TRBJ2-2; no reliable D call. Germline CDR1 SGHRS, CDR2 YFSETQ. Trimming took off 4 bases at V and 4 bases at J, with 11 bases between the two ends. The CDR3 is 14 amino acids.